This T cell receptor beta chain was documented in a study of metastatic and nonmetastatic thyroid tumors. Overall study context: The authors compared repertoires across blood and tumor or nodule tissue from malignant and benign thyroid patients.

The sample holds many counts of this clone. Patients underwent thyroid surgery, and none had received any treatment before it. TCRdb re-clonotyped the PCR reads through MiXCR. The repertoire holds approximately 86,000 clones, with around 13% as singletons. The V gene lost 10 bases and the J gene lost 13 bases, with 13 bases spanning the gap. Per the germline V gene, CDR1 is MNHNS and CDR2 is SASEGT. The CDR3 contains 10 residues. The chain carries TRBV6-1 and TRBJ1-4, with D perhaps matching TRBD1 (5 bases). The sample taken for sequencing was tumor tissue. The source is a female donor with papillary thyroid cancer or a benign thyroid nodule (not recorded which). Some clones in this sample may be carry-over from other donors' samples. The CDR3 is CATGTLRLFF. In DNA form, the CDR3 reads TGTGCCACCGGGACCCTTCGACTGTTTTTT.